Presented here are 5 T cell receptor beta chains from one specimen sequenced in a study of blood T cells in healthy people across ages. A second PCR, run for about 6 to 12 cycles, used a sample-barcoded 5' primer plus a J-beta primer mix. TCRdb ran MiXCR on the 5' RACE reads and lists one entry per CDR3 protein. Here the sample spans about 1.4 million distinct CDR3 sequences, approximately 60% being singletons. The specimen sequenced was blood. The receptor set was obtained from a man aged 18 to 30 in good health.

The chain employs TRBV27 and TRBJ2-6, with TRBD1 matching 7 bases. In germline, CDR1 is MNHEY, CDR2 SMNVEV (reference sequence). The CDR3 extends over 17 amino acids. V shed 4 bases, J shed 0 bases, and the junction held 6 bases outside the gene matches. In nucleotides, the CDR3 is TGTGCCAGCAGTTCTACAGGGGCCCTCTCTGGGGCCAACGTCCTGACTTTC. It encodes CASSSTGALSGANVLTF.

This clonotype was seen only once. The chain employs TRBV7-2 and TRBJ1-5, with D unresolved. Germline V lookup: CDR1 SGHTA, CDR2 FQGNSA. The CDR3 spans 16 residues. V was clipped by 5 bases and J by 5 bases, with 19 bases between them. Written as DNA, the CDR3 is TGTGCCAGCAGCGTTAGCTCCGGGGTTAAGGATCAGCCCCAGCATTTT. Translation: CASSVSSGVKDQPQHF.

The chain combines TRBV29-1 with TRBJ2-5; D not resolved. This CDR3 region has 15 residues. With 4 bases removed from V and 0 bases from J, the gap between germline ends came to 15 bases. Germline V gene sequence: CDR1 SQVTM, CDR2 ANQGSEA. In DNA form, the CDR3 reads TGCAGCGTTGGTCGGTTAGGGTCTTACCAAGAGACCCAGTACTTC. This sequence encodes CSVGRLGSYQETQYF.

The count of this clonotype is one. This sequence joins TRBV27 and TRBJ2-1; 7 nucleotides align to TRBD1. Germline V gene sequence: CDR1 MNHEY, CDR2 SMNVEV (reference sequence). The CDR3 runs 15 residues. V was pared by 2 bases and J by 5 bases, with 6 bases of the junction left unmatched. CDR3 residues: CASSLLDRVNNEQFF. The CDR3 DNA reads TGTGCCAGCAGTTTACTTGACAGGGTCAACAATGAGCAGTTCTTC.

V gene TRBV6-5 combines with J gene TRBJ2-3; 7 bases map to TRBD2. This CDR3 contains 16 residues. V lost 1 base to trimming and J lost 1 base; unmatched junction nucleotides: 5. Per germline, CDR1 MNHEY and CDR2 SVGAGI. The chain's CDR3 is CASSYYLTSGTDTQYF. The CDR3 DNA sequence: TGTGCCAGCAGTTACTACCTTACTAGCGGCACAGATACGCAGTATTTT.